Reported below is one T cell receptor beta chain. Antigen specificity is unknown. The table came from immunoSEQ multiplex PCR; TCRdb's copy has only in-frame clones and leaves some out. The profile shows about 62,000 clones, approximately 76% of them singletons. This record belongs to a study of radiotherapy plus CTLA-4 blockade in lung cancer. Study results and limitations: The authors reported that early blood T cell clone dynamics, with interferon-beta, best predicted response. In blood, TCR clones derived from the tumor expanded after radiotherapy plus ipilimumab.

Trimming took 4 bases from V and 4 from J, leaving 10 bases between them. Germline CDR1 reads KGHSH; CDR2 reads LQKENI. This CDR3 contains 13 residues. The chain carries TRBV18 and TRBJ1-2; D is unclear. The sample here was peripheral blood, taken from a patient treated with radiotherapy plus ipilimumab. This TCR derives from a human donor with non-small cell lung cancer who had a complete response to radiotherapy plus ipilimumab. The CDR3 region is CASSRTPVYGYTF. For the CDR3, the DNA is TGTGCCAGCTCACGCACTCCTGTCTATGGCTACACCTTC.